The text below deals with one T cell receptor beta chain. This sample stems from a study of blood T cell repertoires in COVID-19. Study-wide background: The United States, Italy and Spain were the sources of the acute and convalescent COVID-19 samples.

Assay used: immunoSEQ multiplex PCR; TCRdb lists only in-frame clones, some missing. The sample records 30,000 to 35,000 clones, 70% to 85% being singletons. CDR1 is SEHNR and CDR2 is FQNEAQ in the germline V gene (reference sequence). The CDR3 totals 19 residues. Trimming cost V 0 bases and J 2 bases; bases outside gene matches: 12. The chain joins TRBV7-9 to TRBJ1-5; TRBD1 matches 8 bases. The sequencing sample was made of peripheral blood. The sequence derives from a woman between 55 and 75 years old with acute or convalescent COVID-19. The CDR3, as DNA: TGTGCCAGCAGCTTAGCGTTGGGGACAGGAGGCCAGGGCAATCAGCCCCAGCATTTT. It codes for CASSLALGTGGQGNQPQHF. The whole variable domain, filled in from reference TRBV7-9 and TRBJ1-5, reads DTGVSQNPRHKITKRGQNVTFRCDPISEHNRLYWYRQTLGQGPEFLTYFQNEAQLEKSRLLSDRFSAERPKGSFSTLEIQRTEQGDSAMYLCASSLALGTGGQGNQPQHFGDGTRLSIL.